This TCR beta chain was identified during a study of T cell repertoires in cytomegalovirus infection. Study at large: Public TCR beta signature analysis indicated the presence of both CMV infection and matching HLA type. General study points: There were HLA-C-restricted CMV-specific TCR beta clonotypes dominating the ex vivo response.

The CDR3 runs to 15 residues. Trimming removed 3 bases at V and 0 bases at J, with 11 bases between. TCRdb redid the calling of the reads with MiXCR, one entry per CDR3 protein. The sample includes about 89,000 distinct CDR3 sequences, 25% to 30% of them seen just once. In its sample, this clonotype was seen a few times. Its antigen is as yet unknown. The rearrangement joins TRBV12-3 or TRBV12-4 to TRBJ1-1; D unclear. Sequences were derived from CD8+ T cells from cultured PBMCs, sampled from culture after CMV antigen stimulation. The receptor's source is a human donor in good health (CMV status not recorded). Some clones in this sample may be carry-over from other donors' samples. The CDR3 nucleotides are TGTGCCAGCAGTTTCCAGGAAAACATGAACACTGAAGCTTTCTTT. Residues: CASSFQENMNTEAFF.